A selection of T cell receptor beta chains follows, all from one sample in a study of OX40 agonist ivuxolimab in advanced cancers. The protocol was immunoSEQ multiplex PCR, while the TCRdb copy is restricted to in-frame clones and leaves out a portion. This sample carries fewer than 60,000 clones, roughly four fifths of them seen once, and the ten largest clones take 0.69%. This material consisted of CD4+ or CD8+ T cells sorted from blood, taken in a trial of the OX40 agonist ivuxolimab. The receptors shown here come from an adult with an advanced solid tumor such as melanoma, head and neck, liver or kidney cancer. The CDR3 runs from the conserved cysteine through the conserved F or W. Fields, in order: D gene, clone size, V gene, CDR3 length, J gene, CDR3 DNA, CDR3 protein. The D gene is left open where the match is weak. Where a row states a size, it is once, few, many or the class of an expanded clone; other rows omit it.

TRBD1	-	TRBV15	14	TRBJ2-7	TGTGCCACCAGCCGGGACAGGGGATCCTACGAGCAGTACTTC	CATSRDRGSYEQYF
-	-	TRBV5-5	14	TRBJ2-5	TGTGCCAGCAGCCCCATCACAGGGAGGGAGACCCAGTACTTC	CASSPITGRETQYF
-	-	TRBV7-9	15	TRBJ2-2	TGTGCCAGCAGCCGTACAGGGAATCAGCACGGGGAGCTGTTTTTT	CASSRTGNQHGELFF
-	-	TRBV5-6	16	TRBJ2-7	TGTGCCAGCAGCTTAGAAAGGCTCCTAAGCTCCTACGAGCAGTACTTC	CASSLERLLSSYEQYF
-	-	TRBV11-2	13	TRBJ1-2	TGTGCCAGCAGCTTAGGGACTAACTATGGCTACACCTTC	CASSLGTNYGYTF
-	-	TRBV2	14	TRBJ2-5	TGTGCCAGCAACGTCGACGGAGACCAAGAGACCCAGTACTTC	CASNVDGDQETQYF
-	-	TRBV5-4	15	TRBJ2-5	TGTGCCAGCAGCTTGGATCGGGGGACGCAAGAGACCCAGTACTTC	CASSLDRGTQETQYF
TRBD1	-	TRBV6-6	14	TRBJ1-6	TGTGCCAGCAGTTACCCAGGGGGCAAATCACCCCTCCACTTT	CASSYPGGKSPLHF
TRBD1	once	TRBV18	14	TRBJ1-2	TGTGCCAGCTCACCCGACAGGGGACCCAATGGCTACACCTTC	CASSPDRGPNGYTF
TRBD2	-	TRBV29-1	14	TRBJ2-3	TGCAGTGGCGGACTAGCGGGAAGTACAGATACGCAGTATTTT	CSGGLAGSTDTQYF
-	-	TRBV12-1	14	TRBJ2-1	TGTGCCAGCAGCCAAACCGGGACCGACAATGAGCAGTTCTTC	CASSQTGTDNEQFF
-	medium-sized	TRBV7-9	11	TRBJ1-1	TGTGCCAGCAGCTTAGTCGGACGATTCGGGTTT	CASSLVGRFGF
-	-	TRBV15	13	TRBJ1-3	TGTGCCACCAGCAGACCCACTGGAAACACCATATATTTT	CATSRPTGNTIYF
-	once	TRBV25-1	14	TRBJ1-2	TGTGCCAGCAGTGAGAGGGTGTCCTACTATGGCTACACCTTC	CASSERVSYYGYTF
-	few	TRBV2	12	TRBJ1-6	TGTGCCAGCAGCCAGGGTAATTCACCCCTCCACTTT	CASSQGNSPLHF
TRBD2	-	TRBV14	15	TRBJ2-1	TGTGCCAGCAGCCAAGTTGCGGGGGATTACAATGAGCAGTTCTTC	CASSQVAGDYNEQFF
-	-	TRBV4-1	17	TRBJ1-3	TGCGCCAGCAGCCAAGAAGGGTTCGTGAACTCTGGAAACACCATATATTTT	CASSQEGFVNSGNTIYF
TRBD1	-	TRBV18	15	TRBJ2-7	TGTGCCAGCTCACCGGGGGGACAGGGAGGCCACGAGCAGTACTTC	CASSPGGQGGHEQYF
-	-	TRBV5-6	14	TRBJ1-6	TGTGCCAGCAGCTTGTCCAGGGATAATTCACCCCTCCACTTT	CASSLSRDNSPLHF
TRBD1	-	TRBV5-6	15	TRBJ1-1	TGTGCCAGCAGCGCCGGGACAGGGGGCCCCACTGAAGCTTTCTTT	CASSAGTGGPTEAFF
TRBD2	few	TRBV11-2	17	TRBJ2-1	TGTGCCAGCAGCTTGTCGGCTAGCGGGGGGGTACGGCATGAGCAGTTCTTC	CASSLSASGGVRHEQFF
TRBD1	few	TRBV18	14	TRBJ1-1	TGTGCCAGCTCCCCGACAGGGCGGGACACTGAAGCTTTCTTT	CASSPTGRDTEAFF
TRBD1	once	TRBV19	15	TRBJ2-5	TGTGCCAGTAGTATCCGGACAGGGCAAGAGGGGACCCAGTACTTC	CASSIRTGQEGTQYF
TRBD1	-	TRBV7-3	15	TRBJ1-2	TGTGCCAGCAGCTGGTCGGGGACAGATGGCTATGGCTACACCTTC	CASSWSGTDGYGYTF
-	-	TRBV2	14	TRBJ2-3	TGTGCCAGCCAGGACAGACCTAGCACAGATACGCAGTATTTT	CASQDRPSTDTQYF
-	-	TRBV19	16	TRBJ2-5	TGTGCCAGTAGTATAGATAGTTCGGGTATCCAAGAGACCCAGTACTTC	CASSIDSSGIQETQYF
TRBD1	once	TRBV6-1	13	TRBJ1-5	TGTGCCAGCAGTGAAAGACAGGGGGGGCCCCAGCATTTT	CASSERQGGPQHF
-	few	TRBV5-1	16	TRBJ2-3	TGCGCCAGCAGCTGGACCGGGGCCGAGGAGGTTGATACGCAGTATTTT	CASSWTGAEEVDTQYF
TRBD1	-	TRBV19	15	TRBJ2-5	TGTGCCAGTAGTATGGGGACAGGGCCCCAAGAGACCCAGTACTTC	CASSMGTGPQETQYF
-	few	TRBV7-9	17	TRBJ2-4	TGTGCCAGCAGCTTACAGGCCGGGGCAGGGGCCAAAAACATTCAGTACTTC	CASSLQAGAGAKNIQYF
TRBD2	-	TRBV7-3	15	TRBJ2-1	TGTGCCAGCGGACCGAGGGGAGGGTCCTACAATGAGCAGTTCTTC	CASGPRGGSYNEQFF
-	-	TRBV7-9	15	TRBJ2-2	TGTGCCAGCAGGAACAGCGCGGGAAGCACCGGGGAGCTGTTTTTT	CASRNSAGSTGELFF
TRBD1	-	TRBV10-3	16	TRBJ2-2	TGTGCCATCAGGGGGGCCGACAGGGGGTTCACCGGGGAGCTGTTTTTT	CAIRGADRGFTGELFF
-	-	TRBV4-1	17	TRBJ1-5	TGCGCCAGCAGCCAAGCCAGGCAGGGGTACTACAATCAGCCCCAGCATTTT	CASSQARQGYYNQPQHF
TRBD1	-	TRBV7-3	14	TRBJ2-7	TGTGCCAGCAGCTTAAGACAGGGGGCCCACGAGCAGTACTTC	CASSLRQGAHEQYF
TRBD1	-	TRBV10-1	16	TRBJ1-1	TGCGCCAACTCCAGGGCCGGACAGGGGATAAACACTGAAGCTTTCTTT	CANSRAGQGINTEAFF
-	few	TRBV5-5	14	TRBJ2-5	TGTGCCAGCAGCTTAGGGGGGCTGCAAGAGACCCAGTACTTC	CASSLGGLQETQYF
-	-	TRBV9	16	TRBJ1-4	TGTGCCAGCAGCCCGACTGGTACAGCGGTACGCGAAAAACTGTTTTTT	CASSPTGTAVREKLFF
-	-	TRBV5-8	15	TRBJ2-2	TGTGCCAGCAGCTTGATGGGCGGGGACACCGGGGAGCTGTTTTTT	CASSLMGGDTGELFF
TRBD2	-	TRBV5-1	18	TRBJ2-7	TGCGCCAGCAGCTTAAAGTCTACCGGGACTAAGAGCTCCTACGAGCAGTACTTC	CASSLKSTGTKSSYEQYF
-	-	TRBV6-5	15	TRBJ1-4	TGTGCCAGCAGTTACGGCTCGGGGGGGAACGAAAAACTGTTTTTT	CASSYGSGGNEKLFF
-	once	TRBV29-1	13	TRBJ1-3	TGCAGCGTTGGGGCGGCCTCTGGAAACACCATATATTTT	CSVGAASGNTIYF
TRBD2	-	TRBV7-7	16	TRBJ2-5	TGTGCCAGCAGCTTACTGAATAGCGGGGGCCGGGAGACCCAGTACTTC	CASSLLNSGGRETQYF
-	-	TRBV7-3	15	TRBJ2-7	TGTGCCAGCATCCCCACCCGGGACCCACCCTACGAGCAGTACTTC	CASIPTRDPPYEQYF
-	-	TRBV18	13	TRBJ2-7	TGTGCCAGCTCACCAGGCGTCTCCTACGAGCAGTACTTC	CASSPGVSYEQYF
-	-	TRBV11-3	16	TRBJ2-5	TGTGCCAGCAGCTTAGGCGGGTGGGGGCTGGAGGAGACCCAGTACTTC	CASSLGGWGLEETQYF
TRBD2	-	TRBV6-1	15	TRBJ2-2	TGTGCCAGCAGTGAAGTAGCGGGGGGGCCTTGGGAGCTGTTTTTT	CASSEVAGGPWELFF
-	once	TRBV6-1	18	TRBJ2-1	TGTGCCAGCAGTGAACGGCTAACGGGGGCGAGCTCCTACAATGAGCAGTTCTTC	CASSERLTGASSYNEQFF
-	-	TRBV6-4	12	TRBJ1-2	TGTGCCAGCAATCGGCATAAAGGGGGCTACACCTTC	CASNRHKGGYTF
-	-	TRBV19	16	TRBJ1-3	TGTGCCAGTAGTACCGGTACCCCTGGAGCTGGAAACACCATATATTTT	CASSTGTPGAGNTIYF
-	few	TRBV6-5	15	TRBJ1-2	TGTGCCAGCAGCCCTAGGGACCTTTCTAACTATGGCTACACCTTC	CASSPRDLSNYGYTF